This T cell receptor (beta chain) was sequenced in a study of radiotherapy plus CTLA-4 blockade in lung cancer. Looking at the study overall: Objective responses were documented in roughly 20% of patients, with disease control in about 28%. Study-wide findings and caveats: Blood saw expansion of tumor-derived TCR clones after radiotherapy plus ipilimumab.

Sequencing was performed with immunoSEQ multiplex PCR; in TCRdb, only in-frame clones are kept and a portion is missing. There are about 59,000 clones in the sample; approximately 65% occur only once, and roughly 8% lies in the top ten. Germline V lookup: CDR1 MNHEY, CDR2 SMNVEV (reference sequence). V shed 3 bases, J shed 8 bases, and the junction held 5 bases outside the gene matches. The CDR3 length is 13 residues. This clone was counted a single time. What it binds is unknown. Other nucleotide sequences from this sample produce the same CDR3. Source: peripheral blood, taken from a patient treated with radiotherapy plus ipilimumab. The TCR comes from a human donor with non-small cell lung cancer whose response to radiotherapy plus ipilimumab could not be evaluated. The rearrangement joins TRBV27 to TRBJ1-2, with 8 bases identical to TRBD1. CDR3 sequence reads: CASSFRQGTGYTF. The CDR3 DNA sequence: TGTGCCAGCAGTTTCCGACAGGGGACCGGCTACACCTTC.